Shown below are 30 T cell receptor beta chains from a single sample sequenced in a study of regulatory T cells in long-lasting Graves disease. Time point indicated: newly diagnosed GD, antithyroid drugs for less than 3 months. PBMC-derived RNA was used for the TCR library. Libraries of TCR beta came from iRepertoire HTBI primers plus Arm-PCR of CDR3 regions. TCRdb re-analysed the multiplex PCR reads in MiXCR, keeping a single row per CDR3 protein. The repertoire includes more than 400,000 distinct CDR3 sequences, about a sixth of them detected once, and 9.5% to 12% sits in the top ten. These sequences were also reported in another study, on T cells in Graves' hyperthyroidism and ophthalmopathy.

The specimen comprised peripheral blood mononuclear cells (PBMCs), sampled at new diagnosis, from a patient treated with antithyroid drugs. The receptors come from a woman in her 30s with Graves disease.

This clonotype was counted at least ten times. The chain is built from TRBV29-1 and TRBJ2-1; 8 nucleotides align to TRBD2. The trim removed 6 bases at V and 5 bases at J, leaving 15 bases unmatched. The germline CDR1 and CDR2 sequences are SQVTM and ANQGSEA. The CDR3 spans 16 residues. The CDR3 coding sequence is TGCAGCGTACCCCGACTAGCGAGACTTGCTCACAATGAGCAGTTCTTC. Protein sequence: CSVPRLARLAHNEQFF.

This clonotype has at least ten counts. The chain links TRBV7-3 to TRBJ2-1, with 9 bases aligning to TRBD1. This CDR3 has 11 residues. The J segment lost 15 bases and the V segment lost 4 bases, leaving 4 bases of the junction unmatched. Germline loops: CDR1 SGHTA, CDR2 FQGTGA. DNA of the CDR3: TGTGCCAGCAGCTCGGACAGGGGACTGTTCTTC. It specifies CASSSDRGLFF.

This sequence joins TRBV5-4 and TRBJ2-3, with TRBD2 as a possible D gene (6 bases). Trimming left V 3 bases short and J 1 base short, with 15 bases between. The CDR3 is made up of 16 amino acids. The germline V gene has CDR1 SGHNT and CDR2 YYREEE (reference sequence). The CDR3 DNA follows: TGTGCCAGCAGCTCTTCCTCCGGGACTGGCACAGATACGCAGTATTTT. Translation gives CASSSSSGTGTDTQYF.

The genes are TRBV14 and TRBJ1-2, with D unresolved. CDR1 and CDR2 from the germline V gene are SGHDN and FVKESK. Deletions cut 0 bases from V and 9 bases from J, with 26 bases between. CDR3 length equals 18 residues. The chain's CDR3 is CASSQDQLIDRYGGSYTF. CDR3 DNA sequence: TGTGCCAGCAGCCAAGATCAACTGATCGATCGGTACGGCGGAAGCTACACCTTC.

This clonotype was picked up many times. The chain recombines TRBV2 with TRBJ2-3; no clear D. The CDR3 is made up of 13 amino acids. The germline CDR1 and CDR2 sequences are SNHLY and FYNNEI. Trimming removed 4 bases at V and 3 bases at J, with 8 bases between. The DNA for the CDR3 is TGTGCCAGCAGTGTAGAAGTTACAGATACGCAGTATTTT. It translates to CASSVEVTDTQYF. Full variable domain (missing parts from reference TRBV2 and TRBJ2-3): EPEVTQTPSHQVTQMGQEVILRCVPISNHLYFYWYRQILGQKVEFLVSFYNNEISEKSEIFDDQFSVERPDGSNFTLKIRSTKLEDSAMYFCASSVEVTDTQYFGPGTRLTVL.

This clonotype was observed at least ten times. The V call is TRBV2, the J call TRBJ2-1; no firm D call. Trimming shortened V by 8 bases and J by 2 bases, and 10 bases separated the two germline ends. CDR3 length equals 13 residues. CDR1 and CDR2 from the germline V gene are SNHLY and FYNNEI. This CDR3 is CASLRQTYNEQFF. CDR3 DNA sequence: TGTGCCAGCCTTCGCCAAACCTACAATGAGCAGTTCTTC.

Comment on this clonotype: A read error is possible here, since a much larger clone lies one base away. V is TRBV27 and J is TRBJ2-3; possibly TRBD2 for D (6 bases). From germline, CDR1 is MNHEY and CDR2 SMNVEV (reference sequence). V was trimmed by 8 bases and J by 2 bases, leaving 20 bases between them. The CDR3 extends over 16 amino acids. The CDR3 loop reads CASCTLGEAYTDTQYF. Written as DNA, the CDR3 is TGTGCCAGCTGTACTCTAGGGGAGGCGTACACAGATACGCAGTATTTT.

This clonotype was picked up many times. The chain uses TRBV28 and TRBJ1-1; TRBD1 aligns across 12 bases. The CDR3 is 16 amino acids. The V gene end was trimmed by 8 bases and the J gene end by 0 bases; junction bases not matched to a gene: 7. The V gene's germline CDR1 is MDHEN and CDR2 SYDVKM. CDR3 DNA: TGTGCCAGCGTCATGGGGACAGGGGGCCTGAACACTGAAGCTTTCTTT. This codes for CASVMGTGGLNTEAFF.

This clonotype was seen ten or more times. At one of its ends the junction is not consistent with the germline gene, which may arise from a read error. V and J are TRBV2 and TRBJ2-3, with 13 bases fitting TRBD2. This CDR3 has 15 residues. Germline V CDR1 and CDR2: SNHLY, FYNNEI. The chain's CDR3 is CASSRTSGSRDTQYF. In nucleotides, the CDR3 is TGCGCCAGCAGCCGGACTAGCGGGAGCAGAGATACGCAGTATTTT.

The genes are TRBV28 and TRBJ2-5, with D perhaps matching TRBD2 (6 bases). Trimming stripped 1 base from V and 2 bases from J, with 8 bases between. The CDR3 sequence is 14 residues long. Germline values: CDR1 MDHEN, CDR2 SYDVKM. The CDR3 loop reads CASSLFGGQETQYF. The DNA of the CDR3 is TGTGCCAGCAGTTTATTTGGAGGGCAAGAGACCCAGTACTTC.

This clonotype has a handful of counts. The chain links TRBV6-1 to TRBJ2-1, with D uncertain. Looked up from germline, CDR1 is MNHNS and CDR2 is SASEGT. The CDR3 spans 12 residues. V lost 4 bases, J lost 5 bases, and 6 bases lay in between. CDR3 in DNA: TGTGCCAGCAGTGTATTAAACAATGAGCAGTTCTTC. This sequence encodes CASSVLNNEQFF.

As concerns this clonotype: This is likely an artifact of a read error, given a far larger clone one base away. This rearrangement joins TRBV28 to TRBJ1-1; a possible D gene is TRBD1 (5 bases). The CDR3 is 16 residues long. Germline V gives CDR1 MDHEN, CDR2 SYDVKM. CDR3 coding DNA: TGTGCCAGCAGTTTGCCTCGGGGGACGCCGAGGACTGGAGCTTTCTTT. Its protein is CASSLPRGTPRTGAFF. Full variable domain (remainder filled in from reference TRBV28 and TRBJ1-1): DVKVTQSSRYLVKRTGEKVFLECVQDMDHENMFWYRQDPGLGLRLIYFSYDVKMKEKGDIPEGYSVSREKKERFSLILESASTNQTSMYLCASSLPRGTPRTGAFFGQGTRLTVV.

This clonotype was observed at least ten times. As DNA, the CDR3 is TGTGCCAGCAGCGACGCTGCAGGGGGCAATGAGCAGTTCTTC. This encodes CASSDAAGGNEQFF. V gene TRBV3-1 combines with J gene TRBJ2-1, with 7 bases matching TRBD1. Trimming cost V 5 bases and J 6 bases; bases outside gene matches: 7. The CDR3 is made up of 14 amino acids. In germline, CDR1 is LGHDT, CDR2 YNNKEL (reference sequence).

This clonotype was observed many times. The chain joins TRBV2 to TRBJ2-3; 8 nucleotides match TRBD2. The CDR3 totals 15 residues. The germline V gene encodes CDR1 SNHLY and CDR2 FYNNEI. V was pared by 5 bases and J by 6 bases, with 10 bases of the junction left unmatched. Here the CDR3 reads CASSLAGAGGDTQYF. The CDR3 region has the DNA TGTGCCAGCAGTCTAGCGGGTGCGGGAGGCGATACGCAGTATTTT.

This clonotype was found many times. This chain joins TRBV20-1 and TRBJ2-3, with 12 bases identical to TRBD2. V shed 6 bases, J shed 0 bases, and the junction held 10 bases outside the gene matches. Germline V CDR1 and CDR2: DFQATT, SNEGSKA (reference sequence). CDR3 length equals 17 residues. CDR3 sequence: CSARASGRAGSTDTQYF. In DNA, the CDR3 is TGCAGTGCCCGAGCTAGCGGGAGGGCGGGGAGCACAGATACGCAGTATTTT.

This chain links TRBV19 with TRBJ2-4; no firm D call. Germline CDR1 and CDR2: LNHDA and SQIVND (reference sequence). CDR3 length equals 14 residues. V lost 5 bases and J 8 bases, leaving 16 bases between the germline ends. The CDR3 region is CASSPRLLGHIQYF. CDR3 DNA: TGTGCCAGTAGTCCACGCCTCCTAGGGCACATTCAGTACTTC. The full variable domain, its missing parts supplied by reference TRBV19 and TRBJ2-4, is DGGITQSPKYLFRKEGQNVTLSCEQNLNHDAMYWYRQDPGQGLRLIYYSQIVNDFQKGDIAEGYSVSREKKESFPLTVTSAQKNPTAFYLCASSPRLLGHIQYFGAGTRLSVL.

Many counts were recorded for this clonotype. The chain carries TRBV7-2 and TRBJ1-1; D possibly corresponds to TRBD1 (5 bases). The CDR3 covers 13 residues. Trimming left V 2 bases short and J 8 bases short, with 12 bases between. Germline V CDR1 and CDR2: SGHTA, FQGNSA. CDR3 in DNA: TGTGCCAGCAGCTTAACCTTGGGGACGGAAGCTTTCTTT. Amino acid sequence: CASSLTLGTEAFF.

This clonotype was detected ten times or more. V usage is TRBV18 and J usage is TRBJ1-2, with D uncertain. The V end was cut by 1 base, the J end by 3 bases, with 6 bases between. This CDR3 is built from 13 residues. Germline assignment: CDR1 KGHSH and CDR2 LQKENI. The CDR3 protein is CASSPRLDYGYTF. The CDR3 nucleotides read TGTGCCAGCTCACCACGGCTAGACTATGGCTACACCTTC.

This clonotype was seen many times. The chain joins TRBV12-3 or TRBV12-4 to TRBJ2-7, with 7 bases identical to TRBD1. J was trimmed by 2 bases and V by 6 bases; bases with no gene match: 10. The CDR3 loop spans 15 amino acids. The CDR3 nucleotides are TGTGCCAGCAGCATACAGGGGAATAGCGCCTACGAGCAGTACTTC. Translated: CASSIQGNSAYEQYF.

The chain combines TRBV19 with TRBJ2-3; 8 nucleotides agree with TRBD2. Per germline, CDR1 LNHDA and CDR2 SQIVND (reference sequence). The CDR3 covers 15 residues. V was clipped by 5 bases and J by 0 bases; unmatched bases: 4. Written as DNA, the CDR3 is TGTGCCAGTAGTTTTAAGCGGGAGAGCACAGATACGCAGTATTTT. It codes for CASSFKRESTDTQYF.

This clonotype was detected many times. The chain uses TRBV28 and TRBJ1-1; D is perhaps TRBD1 (6 bases). The V gene lost 7 bases and the J gene lost 1 base, with 16 bases spanning the gap. In germline, CDR1 is MDHEN, CDR2 SYDVKM. The CDR3 has 15 amino acids. The CDR3 nucleotides read TGTGCCAGCACCTGGGGGGGGCATGGGAACACTGAAGCTTTCTTT. Its translation: CASTWGGHGNTEAFF.

The CDR3 spells CASSPGLVGEQFF. CDR3 in DNA: TGTGCCAGCAGCCCTGGACTAGTAGGGGAGCAGTTCTTC. The V gene is TRBV7-9, the J gene TRBJ2-1; 7 bases are shared with TRBD2. The V gene's germline CDR1 is SEHNR and CDR2 FQNEAQ (reference sequence). J was trimmed by 10 bases and V by 5 bases; bases with no gene match: 8. This CDR3 has 13 residues.

This clonotype was recorded at least ten times. V gene TRBV7-2 combines with J gene TRBJ2-1; D might be TRBD2 (6 bases). The germline V and J ends were trimmed by 5 bases and 0 bases, with 17 bases remaining between them. The CDR3 is 17 residues long. Germline lookup yields CDR1 SGHTA and CDR2 FQGNSA. The CDR3 DNA reads TGTGCCAGCAGCCCGAGATGGGGGGAGCTCTCCTACAATGAGCAGTTCTTC. Encoded protein: CASSPRWGELSYNEQFF.

The gene calls are TRBV19 and TRBJ1-5, with D possibly being TRBD1 (5 bases). The germline V gene encodes CDR1 LNHDA and CDR2 SQIVND (reference sequence). Trimming removed 4 bases from V and 9 bases from J, with 22 bases in between. This CDR3 spans 16 amino acids. The CDR3 spells CASSKVGARESAPQHF. The CDR3 DNA follows: TGTGCCAGTAGTAAAGTCGGGGCCAGGGAAAGTGCGCCCCAGCATTTT.

This clonotype has more than one count but fewer than ten. V gene TRBV5-1 combines with J gene TRBJ2-1; D is uncertain. The CDR3 is 14 amino acids. The germline CDR1 and CDR2 sequences are SGHRS and YFSETQ. Trimming left V 3 bases short and J 6 bases short, with 13 bases between. CDR3 region: CASSSKGMGNEQFF. The DNA of the CDR3 is TGCGCCAGCAGCTCGAAAGGGATGGGCAATGAGCAGTTCTTC.

About this clonotype: A read error is possible here, since a much larger clone lies one base away. The CDR3 does not end in the conserved phenylalanine or tryptophan, so this is likely a read error. The chain couples TRBV27 to TRBJ2-2; D might be TRBD2 (6 bases). From germline, CDR1 is MNHEY and CDR2 SMNVEV (reference sequence). Trimming stripped 5 bases from V and 3 bases from J, with 19 bases between. This CDR3 is built from 17 residues. Here the CDR3 reads CASSPQSGGVHTGELFL. CDR3 in DNA: TGTGCCAGCAGTCCACAGAGCGGCGGGGTCCACACCGGGGAGCTGTTTCTT.

The table lists this clonotype with many counts. The V and J genes are TRBV29-1 and TRBJ2-1, with D uncertain. Germline V CDR1 and CDR2: SQVTM, ANQGSEA. The V end lost 3 bases, the J end lost 9 bases, and 27 bases lay between the germline ends. The length of the CDR3 is 17 residues. In DNA, the CDR3 is TGCAGCGTTGAGACCCCACCCGGGCCCTCCGGTGTTAGTGAGCAGTTCTTC. Translation: CSVETPPGPSGVSEQFF.

This clonotype was counted only a few times. The chain couples TRBV20-1 to TRBJ2-7; D is ambiguous. CDR1 DFQATT and CDR2 SNEGSKA come from the germline V gene (reference sequence). Trimming left V 2 bases short and J 7 bases short, with 9 bases between. This CDR3 has 11 amino acids. The CDR3 DNA sequence: TGCAGTGCTAGAAGAGCGCAGGAGCAGTACTTC. Its translation is CSARRAQEQYF.

This clonotype was found many times. This chain joins TRBV9 and TRBJ2-7, with 9 bases fitting TRBD1. The CDR3 loop spans 14 amino acids. The V gene's germline CDR1 is SGDLS and CDR2 YYNGEE. V dropped 4 bases and J dropped 0; count of bases not matched to a gene: 2. CDR3 residues: CASSWDRDSYEQYF. The CDR3 region has the DNA TGTGCCAGCAGCTGGGACAGGGACTCCTACGAGCAGTACTTC.

This clonotype was detected ten times or more. V gene TRBV6-1 combines with J gene TRBJ2-3; D call uncertain. CDR3 length: 11 amino acids. Germline V gene data show CDR1 as MNHNS and CDR2 as SASEGT. V gave up 10 bases and J gave up 6 bases, with 11 bases separating them. The CDR3 loop is CANVGRDTQYF. DNA of the CDR3: TGTGCCAACGTGGGTAGGGATACGCAGTATTTT.